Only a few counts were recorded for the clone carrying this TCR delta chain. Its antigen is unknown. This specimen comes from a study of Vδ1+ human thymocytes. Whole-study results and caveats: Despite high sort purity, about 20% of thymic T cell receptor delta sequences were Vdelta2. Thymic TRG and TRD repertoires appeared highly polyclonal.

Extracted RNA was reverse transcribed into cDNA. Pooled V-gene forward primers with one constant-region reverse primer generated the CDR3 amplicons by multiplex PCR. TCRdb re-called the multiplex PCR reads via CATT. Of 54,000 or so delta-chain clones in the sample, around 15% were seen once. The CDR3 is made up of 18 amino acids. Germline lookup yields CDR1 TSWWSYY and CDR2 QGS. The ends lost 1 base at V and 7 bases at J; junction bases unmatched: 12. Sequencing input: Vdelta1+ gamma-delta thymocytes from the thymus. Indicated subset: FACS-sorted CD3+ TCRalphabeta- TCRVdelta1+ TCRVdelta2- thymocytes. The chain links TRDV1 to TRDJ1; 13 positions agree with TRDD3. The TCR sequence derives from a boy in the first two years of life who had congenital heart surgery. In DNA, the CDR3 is TGTGCTCTTGGGGAACCTACTACGTCGACTGGGGGATACGGTAAACTCATCTTT. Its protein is CALGEPTTSTGGYGKLIF.